The entry below describes one TCR beta chain. What it binds is not known. 13 Jbeta primers and 60 Vbeta primers were used for the PCR. TCRdb keeps only in-frame clones here, not all; method: immunoSEQ multiplex PCR. The repertoire holds around 120,000 clones, with roughly four fifths as singletons. This sample stems from a study of cytomegalovirus exposure and HLA in healthy donors. Study-level results: Associated with cytomegalovirus, according to the listing, were about 160 TCR beta chains.

Trimming removed 4 bases from V and 7 bases from J, with 12 bases in between. Germline CDR1 is SGHNT and CDR2 is YYREEE (reference sequence). The CDR3 runs to 12 residues. The clonotype comes from a woman aged 45-65 years in good health and CMV-seronegative. The V call is TRBV5-4, the J call TRBJ2-7; D unresolved. Sequenced sample: PBMCs. The CDR3 nucleotides are TGTGCCAGCAGCCTGGCTTTTGGGGAGCAGTACGTC. It yields the protein CASSLAFGEQYV.